The clone carrying this T cell receptor (beta chain) was observed a few times. The record originates from a study of identical twins. The V gene lost 7 bases and the J gene lost 2 bases, with 15 bases spanning the gap. The CDR3 is 15 residues long. In germline, CDR1 is MNHNS, CDR2 SASEGT. TCRdb analysed the 5' RACE reads with MiXCR anew, one entry per CDR3 protein. The data show fewer than 500,000 distinct CDR3 sequences, 24% seen once. The same data also contributed to another study, on T cells expressing NK-cell markers. As that study records: As a fraction of CD8+ T cells, dominant NKG2C+ clonotypes reached roughly 1.0-7.0% in about six donors.

The TCR comes from a woman under 30 in good health. This sequence joins TRBV6-1 and TRBJ1-3, with D possibly TRBD1 on 5 matching bases. Sequenced: CD4+ T cells sorted from blood. CDR3 region: CASIPSGRAGNTIYF. CDR3 DNA: TGTGCCAGCATCCCCTCAGGGCGGGCTGGAAACACCATATATTTT.